This TCR beta chain stems from a study of neurological immune-mediated disorders. Each CDR3 protein gets one entry after TCRdb re-called the 5' RACE reads with MiXCR. The sample has 65,000 to 90,000 distinct CDR3 sequences; about 9.4% are singletons. This clonotype was observed at least ten times. The CDR3 length is 17 residues. V dropped 2 bases and J dropped 4 bases, with 18 bases sitting between them. Per the germline V gene, CDR1 is SGHAT and CDR2 is FQNNGV. This chain links TRBV11-2 with TRBJ2-1; D is undetermined. This TCR was recovered from a man aged 35 to 55 in good health. Sample: PBMCs. CDR3 protein: CASSLTDSLLLYNEQFF. The CDR3 DNA follows: TGTGCCAGCAGCTTAACCGACTCCCTACTCCTTTACAATGAGCAGTTCTTC.